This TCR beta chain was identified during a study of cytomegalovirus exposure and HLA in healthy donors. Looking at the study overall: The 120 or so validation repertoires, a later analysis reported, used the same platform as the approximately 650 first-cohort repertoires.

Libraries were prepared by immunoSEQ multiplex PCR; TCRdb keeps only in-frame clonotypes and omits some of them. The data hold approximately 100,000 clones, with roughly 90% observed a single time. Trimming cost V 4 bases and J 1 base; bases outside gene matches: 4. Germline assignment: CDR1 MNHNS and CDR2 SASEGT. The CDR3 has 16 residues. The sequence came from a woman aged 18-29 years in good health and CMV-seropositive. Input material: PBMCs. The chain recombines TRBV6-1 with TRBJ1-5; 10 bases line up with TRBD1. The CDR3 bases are TGTGCCAGCAGTGCGACAGGGGGCGTGAGCAATCAGCCCCAGCATTTT. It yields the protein CASSATGGVSNQPQHF.